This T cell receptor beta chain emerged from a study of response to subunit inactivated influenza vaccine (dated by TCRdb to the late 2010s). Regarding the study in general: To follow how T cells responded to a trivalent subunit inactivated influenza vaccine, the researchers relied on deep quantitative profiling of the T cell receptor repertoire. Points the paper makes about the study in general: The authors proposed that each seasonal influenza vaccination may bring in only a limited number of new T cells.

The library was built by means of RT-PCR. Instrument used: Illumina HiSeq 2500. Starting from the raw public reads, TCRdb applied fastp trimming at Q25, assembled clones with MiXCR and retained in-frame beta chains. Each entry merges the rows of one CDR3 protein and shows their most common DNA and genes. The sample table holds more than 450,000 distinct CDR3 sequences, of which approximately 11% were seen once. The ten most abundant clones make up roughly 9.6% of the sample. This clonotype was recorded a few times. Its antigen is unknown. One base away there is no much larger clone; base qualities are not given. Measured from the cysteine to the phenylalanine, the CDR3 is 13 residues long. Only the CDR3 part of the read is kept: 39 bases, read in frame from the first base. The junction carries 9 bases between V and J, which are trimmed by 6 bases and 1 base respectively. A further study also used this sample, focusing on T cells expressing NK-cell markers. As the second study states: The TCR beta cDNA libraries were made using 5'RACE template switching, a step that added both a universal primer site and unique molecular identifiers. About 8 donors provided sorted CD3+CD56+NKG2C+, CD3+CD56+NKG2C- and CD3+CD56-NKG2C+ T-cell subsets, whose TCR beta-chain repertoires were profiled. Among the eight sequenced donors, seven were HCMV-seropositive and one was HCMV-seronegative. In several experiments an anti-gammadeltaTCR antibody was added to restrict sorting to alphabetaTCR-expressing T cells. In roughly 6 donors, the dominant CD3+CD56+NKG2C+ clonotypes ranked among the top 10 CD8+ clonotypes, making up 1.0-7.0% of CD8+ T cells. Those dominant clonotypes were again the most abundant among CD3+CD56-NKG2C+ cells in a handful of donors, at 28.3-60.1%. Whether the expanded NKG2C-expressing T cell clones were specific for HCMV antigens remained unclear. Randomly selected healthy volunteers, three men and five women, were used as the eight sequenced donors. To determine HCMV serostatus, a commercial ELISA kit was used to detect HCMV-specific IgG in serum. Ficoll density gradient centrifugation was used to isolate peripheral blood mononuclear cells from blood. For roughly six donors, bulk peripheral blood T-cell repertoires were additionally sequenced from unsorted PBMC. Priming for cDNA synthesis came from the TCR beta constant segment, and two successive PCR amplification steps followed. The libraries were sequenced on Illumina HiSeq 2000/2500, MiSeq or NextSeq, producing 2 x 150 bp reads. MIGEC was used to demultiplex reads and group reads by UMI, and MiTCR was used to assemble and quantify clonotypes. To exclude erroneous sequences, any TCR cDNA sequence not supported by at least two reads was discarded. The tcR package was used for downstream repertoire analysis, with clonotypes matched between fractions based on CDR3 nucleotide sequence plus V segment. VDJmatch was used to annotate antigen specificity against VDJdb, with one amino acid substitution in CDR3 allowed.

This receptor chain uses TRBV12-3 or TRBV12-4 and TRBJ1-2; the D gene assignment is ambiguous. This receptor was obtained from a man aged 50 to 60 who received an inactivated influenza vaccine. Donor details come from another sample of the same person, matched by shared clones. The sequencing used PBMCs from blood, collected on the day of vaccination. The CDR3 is CASRLTNNYGYTF. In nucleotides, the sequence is TGTGCCAGCAGACTCACTAATAACTATGGCTACACCTTC.